A single sample gave rise to the 27 T cell receptor beta chains below, sequenced in a study of spatial heterogeneity in lung cancer. General observations from the study: The number of expanded tumor alpha and beta chains correlated with mutation number.

No antigens are known for them. Using its own MiXCR run on the 5' RACE reads, TCRdb lists one record per CDR3 protein. There are about 11,000 distinct CDR3 sequences in the sample; about 5% occur only once, and roughly 12% lies in the top ten. Time point described: sample taken at primary tumor resection. Source: lung tumor tissue, taken at surgery. Receptors were obtained from a male donor with early-stage non-small cell lung cancer.

In this sample, this clonotype turned up many times. This beta chain turned up in a library designed for alpha chains; as an off-target read, its abundance says little. The CDR3 protein is CASSLVLSPLHF. CDR3 DNA: TGTGCCAGCAGCTTAGTTCTATCACCCCTCCACTTT. The chain uses TRBV7-8 and TRBJ1-6; D gene uncertain. Germline V gene lookup returns CDR1 SGHVS and CDR2 FQNEAQ. This CDR3 has 12 amino acids. The ends were cut back, 1 base at V and 10 bases at J, with 5 bases in the middle. Variable domain in full (rest from reference TRBV7-8 and TRBJ1-6): GAGVSQSPRYKVAKRGQDVALRCDPISGHVSLFWYQQALGQGPEFLTYFQNEAQLDKSGLPSDRFFAERPEGSVSTLKIQRTQQEDSAVYLCASSLVLSPLHFGNGTRLTVT.

This clonotype was observed at least ten times. This beta chain is an unintended read in a library built for alpha chains; its size means little. V gene TRBV3-1 combines with J gene TRBJ2-7; no definite D call. Trimming cost V 9 bases and J 4 bases, with 7 bases left between them. CDR1 is LGHDT, CDR2 YNNKEL, per germline (reference sequence). The CDR3 contains 10 residues. CDR3 in amino acids: CASPPYEQYF. In DNA, the CDR3 is TGTGCCAGTCCTCCTTACGAGCAGTACTTC.

This clonotype was observed at least ten times. This beta chain is an off-target read within a library intended for alpha chains, so its frequency means little. The chain joins TRBV6-2 or TRBV6-3 to TRBJ2-1, with TRBD2 identical over 11 bases. The CDR3 runs 19 residues. The ends lost 0 bases at V and 9 bases at J; junction bases unmatched: 16. From germline, CDR1 is MNHEY and CDR2 SVGEGT. This CDR3 reads CASSYSSTSGGVYVGEQFF. As DNA, the CDR3 is TGTGCCAGCAGTTACTCATCCACTAGCGGGGGAGTATATGTCGGTGAGCAGTTCTTC.

This clonotype was seen at least ten times. This beta chain is a stray sequence in a library constructed for alpha chains; its clone size is not meaningful. The chain employs TRBV11-2 and TRBJ1-1, with D possibly being TRBD1 (5 bases). CDR1 is SGHAT and CDR2 is FQNNGV in the germline V gene. The V and J ends lost 5 bases and 11 bases respectively, with 21 bases between them. The CDR3 has 14 residues. CDR3 nucleotide sequence: TGTGCCAGCAGCCCCGTTGGAGGGACCGGGAGGGCTTTCTTT. Translated, it gives CASSPVGGTGRAFF. The complete variable domain, with remaining parts taken from reference TRBV11-2 and TRBJ1-1, reads EAGVAQSPRYKIIEKRQSVAFWCNPISGHATLYWYQQILGQGPKLLIQFQNNGVVDDSQLPKDRFSAERLKGVDSTLKIQPAKLEDSAVYLCASSPVGGTGRAFFGQGTRLTVV.

In its sample, this clonotype was seen many times. Since the library was made to target alpha chains, this beta chain is a stray read and its abundance is not meaningful. The J gene is TRBJ1-1, the V gene TRBV7-9, with unresolved D. V was pared by 2 bases and J by 3 bases, with 4 bases between. Per the germline V gene, CDR1 is SEHNR and CDR2 is FQNEAQ (reference sequence). CDR3 length: 12 amino acids. This CDR3 is CASSLQDTEAFF. The DNA of the CDR3 is TGTGCCAGCAGCTTACAGGACACTGAAGCTTTCTTT.

Remarks on this clonotype: This beta chain slipped into a library made for alpha chains as a stray read, so its size is not meaningful. The genes are TRBV5-5 and TRBJ1-2; 9 positions agree with TRBD1. CDR3 size: 14 residues. Germline V gene sequence: CDR1 SGHKS, CDR2 YYEKEE (reference sequence). The J segment lost 4 bases and the V segment lost 3 bases, leaving 4 bases of the junction unmatched. The CDR3 spells CASSSKQGAYGYTF. The CDR3 DNA follows: TGTGCCAGCAGCTCCAAACAGGGGGCCTATGGCTACACCTTC.

This clonotype was seen at least ten times. This beta chain is off target for a library built for alpha chains, so its abundance means little. The CDR3 region has the DNA TGTGCCAGCAGTGAAGCGCGTTGGTCCCTGAACACTGAAGCTTTCTTT. This sequence encodes CASSEARWSLNTEAFF. The chain recombines TRBV6-1 with TRBJ1-1; D ambiguous. There are 16 residues in the CDR3. Germline V gene sequence: CDR1 MNHNS, CDR2 SASEGT. V gave up 0 bases and J gave up 0 bases, with 11 bases separating them.

In its sample, this clonotype is medium-sized. Because the library targeted alpha chains, this beta chain is an off-target read whose size means little. This chain connects TRBV2 to TRBJ2-1; D may be TRBD1 (5 bases). CDR3 size: 15 residues. Germline assignment: CDR1 SNHLY and CDR2 FYNNEI. V was cut by 1 base and J by 4 bases, with 11 bases left in between. The CDR3 bases are TGTGCCAGCAGTGAAGAAGACGCAGGGTACAATGAGCAGTTCTTC. Translated, it gives CASSEEDAGYNEQFF.

Relative to its sample, this clonotype is medium-sized. Because this beta chain is a stray read in a library intended to capture alpha chains, its abundance should not be given much weight. The V gene is TRBV28, the J gene TRBJ2-3, with 9 bases that match TRBD1. The CDR3 runs to 16 residues. J gave up 5 bases and V 5 bases, and 11 bases lay outside the gene matches. Germline CDR1 and CDR2: MDHEN and SYDVKM. CDR3 sequence: CASSPWDREMIDTQYF. CDR3 bases: TGTGCCAGCAGTCCATGGGACAGGGAGATGATAGATACGCAGTATTTT.

The table lists this clonotype with many counts. Found in a library prepared for alpha chains, this beta chain is an off-target read, and its abundance has little meaning. The V and J genes are TRBV20-1 and TRBJ2-7; 7 positions agree with TRBD1. V trimming: 5 bases; J trimming: 4 bases; junction bases outside the gene matches: 8. CDR1 is DFQATT and CDR2 is SNEGSKA in the germline V gene (reference sequence). This CDR3 contains 13 residues. The CDR3 reads CSAPGQVGYEQYF. CDR3 DNA: TGCAGTGCTCCTGGACAGGTCGGGTACGAGCAGTACTTC.

This clonotype was seen repeatedly, ten times or more. This beta chain lies outside the target of a library built for alpha chains; its clone size means little. The chain links TRBV7-2 to TRBJ1-6; TRBD1 matches at 8 bases. The V gene's germline CDR1 is SGHTA and CDR2 FQGNSA. V was clipped by 5 bases and J by 8 bases; unmatched bases: 8. This CDR3 comprises 15 residues. CDR3 amino acids: CASSEGTGVYSPLHF. DNA for the CDR3: TGTGCCAGCAGCGAAGGGACAGGAGTTTATTCACCCCTCCACTTT. Complete variable domain (other parts from reference TRBV7-2 and TRBJ1-6): GAGVSQSPSNKVTEKGKDVELRCDPISGHTALYWYRQSLGQGLEFLIYFQGNSAPDKSGLPSDRFSAERTGGSVSTLTIQRTQQEDSAVYLCASSEGTGVYSPLHFGNGTRLTVT.

Relative to its sample, this clonotype is large. This beta chain slipped into a library made for alpha chains as a stray read, so its size is not meaningful. The chain links TRBV12-3 or TRBV12-4 to TRBJ1-1, with a tentative D call TRBD1 (5 bases). Trimming removed 4 bases at V and 0 bases at J, with 12 bases between. The CDR3 spans 15 residues. The CDR3: CASSYLGHLNTEAFF. The DNA of the CDR3 is TGTGCCAGCAGTTACCTAGGACACCTGAACACTGAAGCTTTCTTT.

The table lists this clonotype with many counts. Because the library targeted alpha chains, this beta chain is an off-target read whose size means little. The chain has TRBV2 and TRBJ2-1, with 9 bases aligning to TRBD2. CDR1 and CDR2 from the germline V gene are SNHLY and FYNNEI. J was trimmed by 8 bases and V by 7 bases; bases with no gene match: 9. This CDR3 spans 14 amino acids. CDR3 in DNA: TGTGCCAGCAAACCAGCGGGAGGTCCGGATGAGCAGTTCTTC. Translated: CASKPAGGPDEQFF.

There are a few counts of this clonotype. With the library built for alpha chains, this beta chain is off target and its frequency is not meaningful. Here the CDR3 reads CASSSEGQSTDTQYF. In DNA, the CDR3 is TGTGCCAGCAGCTCGGAGGGACAGAGCACAGATACGCAGTATTTT. This chain joins TRBV7-9 and TRBJ2-3; D might be TRBD1 (7 bases). This CDR3 is built from 15 residues. Trimming took 4 bases from V and 0 from J, leaving 11 bases between them. CDR1 is SEHNR, CDR2 FQNEAQ, per germline (reference sequence).

The sample holds many counts of this clonotype. A library prepared for alpha chains yielded this beta chain as an off-target read; its size is of little meaning. This rearrangement joins TRBV10-3 to TRBJ2-7; D assignment may be TRBD1 or TRBD2 (5 bases each). Germline V gene data show CDR1 as ENHRY and CDR2 as SYGVKD. V lost 0 bases and J 6 bases, leaving 12 bases between the germline ends. The CDR3 has 14 amino acids. In nucleotides, the CDR3 is TGTGCCATCAGTGAGTCATTGGGGGAAGGCGAGCAGTACTTC. Translation gives CAISESLGEGEQYF.

At least ten counts were recorded for this clonotype. With the library built for alpha chains, this beta chain is off target and its frequency is not meaningful. The chain employs TRBV7-9 and TRBJ2-3, with D possibly being TRBD2 (5 bases). CDR3 length equals 14 residues. CDR1 is SEHNR and CDR2 is FQNEAQ in the germline V gene (reference sequence). V dropped 5 bases and J dropped 5 bases, with 14 bases sitting between them. The CDR3 region has the DNA TGTGCCAGCAGCCCGCGGACCCGGGGAGATACGCAGTATTTT. This gives the protein CASSPRTRGDTQYF.

In its sample, this clonotype was seen many times. This beta chain is a stray sequence in a library constructed for alpha chains; its clone size is not meaningful. The chain uses TRBV27 and TRBJ2-7, with 7 bases fitting TRBD1. Germline CDR1 reads MNHEY; CDR2 reads SMNVEV (reference sequence). With V trimmed by 8 bases and J by 3 bases, 7 bases remained unmatched. This CDR3 has 13 residues. CDR3 sequence (DNA): TGTGCCAGCTCCAGGGGGTATAGCTACGAGCAGTACTTC. The encoded protein is CASSRGYSYEQYF.

This clonotype was detected a few times. A library made for alpha chains picked up this beta chain off target, so its size means little. The chain employs TRBV27 and TRBJ1-5; 7 bases are shared with TRBD1. Germline CDR1 reads MNHEY; CDR2 reads SMNVEV (reference sequence). The junction had 6 bases not matched to a gene; V was cut back by 6 bases and J by 1 base. This CDR3 region has 15 residues. Here the CDR3 reads CASRAGGISNQPQHF. DNA for the CDR3: TGTGCCAGCAGGGCAGGGGGGATCAGCAATCAGCCCCAGCATTTT.

This clonotype is deemed medium-sized. This beta chain is a stray sequence in a library constructed for alpha chains; its clone size is not meaningful. This chain connects TRBV11-2 to TRBJ2-1, with D maybe TRBD2 (5 bases). The V end lost 5 bases, the J end lost 4 bases, and 15 bases lay between the germline ends. Germline V gives CDR1 SGHAT, CDR2 FQNNGV. This CDR3 has 15 residues. The CDR3 coding sequence is TGTGCCAGCAGCCAAGGGATCGGGATTTACAATGAGCAGTTCTTC. Translation: CASSQGIGIYNEQFF.

The table lists this clonotype with a few counts. This beta chain is a stray read from a library made for alpha chains; its abundance is not meaningful. This sequence joins TRBV6-2 or TRBV6-3 and TRBJ2-7, with 11 bases fitting TRBD2. The CDR3 covers 15 residues. The J segment lost 6 bases and the V segment lost 1 base, leaving 5 bases of the junction unmatched. CDR1 is MNHEY and CDR2 is SVGEGT in the germline V gene. CDR3 DNA: TGTGCCAGCAGTTACTACTTTAGCGGGGGGGCCGAGCAGTACTTC. It yields the protein CASSYYFSGGAEQYF.

Note on this clonotype: Because this beta chain is a stray read in a library intended to capture alpha chains, its abundance should not be given much weight. The chain recombines TRBV27 with TRBJ2-1, with D possibly being TRBD1 (6 bases). V dropped 2 bases and J dropped 1 base, with 12 bases sitting between them. Germline CDR1 MNHEY, CDR2 SMNVEV (reference sequence). The CDR3 has 16 residues. This chain's CDR3 is CASSLGPTGSYNEQFF. The CDR3 DNA follows: TGTGCCAGCAGTTTAGGGCCTACAGGGTCCTACAATGAGCAGTTCTTC.

This clonotype was detected ten times or more. This beta chain slipped into a library made for alpha chains as a stray read, so its size is not meaningful. The chain employs TRBV5-1 and TRBJ1-1; D unresolved. CDR1 and CDR2 from the germline V gene are SGHRS and YFSETQ. V was trimmed by 4 bases and J by 3 bases, leaving 13 bases between them. The CDR3 sequence is 14 residues long. In DNA, the CDR3 is TGCGCCAGCAGCCGCCGGGCGTCCCACACTGAAGCTTTCTTT. Protein sequence: CASSRRASHTEAFF.

This clonotype occurred many times. This beta chain is an unintended read in a library built for alpha chains; its size means little. This chain joins TRBV14 and TRBJ1-5; tentative D call: TRBD1 (5 bases). Trimming shortened V by 6 bases and J by 0 bases, and 18 bases separated the two germline ends. The CDR3 length is 17 residues. Germline V gene lookup returns CDR1 SGHDN and CDR2 FVKESK. DNA for the CDR3: TGTGCCAGCAGAGCTTTCGAGGGGACTCATAGCAATCAGCCCCAGCATTTT. Protein product: CASRAFEGTHSNQPQHF.

This clonotype was found many times. Since it is a stray read in a library aimed at alpha chains, this beta chain has a size that is not meaningful. The V gene is TRBV28, the J gene TRBJ2-7, with D unresolved. The CDR3 loop spans 17 amino acids. Trimming shortened V by 4 bases and J by 2 bases, and 21 bases separated the two germline ends. CDR1 MDHEN and CDR2 SYDVKM come from the germline V gene. The CDR3 spells CASSSTMIDLTPYEQYF. The CDR3 region has the DNA TGTGCCAGCAGTTCGACGATGATTGACCTCACCCCCTACGAGCAGTACTTC.

This clonotype was detected many times. As an off-target read in a library built for alpha chains, this beta chain has a frequency of little significance. The chain carries TRBV24-1 and TRBJ2-7, with 11 bases fitting TRBD2. V shed 5 bases and J 7 bases; nucleotides not matched to a gene: 9. CDR3 size: 15 residues. Per germline, CDR1 KGHDR and CDR2 SFDVKD. CDR3 coding DNA: TGTGCCACCAGTGCAACCGGACTAGCGGGTGAAGAGCAGTACTTC. Translating it yields CATSATGLAGEEQYF.

This clonotype was picked up many times. This beta chain turned up in a library designed for alpha chains; as an off-target read, its abundance says little. V is TRBV10-3 and J is TRBJ1-2; D gene unclear. CDR1 is ENHRY, CDR2 SYGVKD, per germline. V shed 2 bases and J shed 2 bases, with 21 bases lying between them. This CDR3 contains 18 residues. The CDR3 is CAISERPLRIGNNYGYTF. The CDR3 DNA is TGTGCCATCAGTGAGAGACCCCTCCGGATTGGAAACAACTATGGCTACACCTTC.

By share, this clonotype ranks as medium-sized. This beta chain came through as a stray read in a library set up for alpha chains, and its size says little. V and J are TRBV3-1 and TRBJ2-7; D is unclear. Trimming shortened V by 1 base and J by 4 bases, and 2 bases separated the two germline ends. The length of the CDR3 is 11 residues. CDR1 is LGHDT, CDR2 YNNKEL, per germline (reference sequence). In nucleotides, the CDR3 is TGTGCCAGCAGCCAAGGGTACGAGCAGTACTTC. It specifies CASSQGYEQYF.